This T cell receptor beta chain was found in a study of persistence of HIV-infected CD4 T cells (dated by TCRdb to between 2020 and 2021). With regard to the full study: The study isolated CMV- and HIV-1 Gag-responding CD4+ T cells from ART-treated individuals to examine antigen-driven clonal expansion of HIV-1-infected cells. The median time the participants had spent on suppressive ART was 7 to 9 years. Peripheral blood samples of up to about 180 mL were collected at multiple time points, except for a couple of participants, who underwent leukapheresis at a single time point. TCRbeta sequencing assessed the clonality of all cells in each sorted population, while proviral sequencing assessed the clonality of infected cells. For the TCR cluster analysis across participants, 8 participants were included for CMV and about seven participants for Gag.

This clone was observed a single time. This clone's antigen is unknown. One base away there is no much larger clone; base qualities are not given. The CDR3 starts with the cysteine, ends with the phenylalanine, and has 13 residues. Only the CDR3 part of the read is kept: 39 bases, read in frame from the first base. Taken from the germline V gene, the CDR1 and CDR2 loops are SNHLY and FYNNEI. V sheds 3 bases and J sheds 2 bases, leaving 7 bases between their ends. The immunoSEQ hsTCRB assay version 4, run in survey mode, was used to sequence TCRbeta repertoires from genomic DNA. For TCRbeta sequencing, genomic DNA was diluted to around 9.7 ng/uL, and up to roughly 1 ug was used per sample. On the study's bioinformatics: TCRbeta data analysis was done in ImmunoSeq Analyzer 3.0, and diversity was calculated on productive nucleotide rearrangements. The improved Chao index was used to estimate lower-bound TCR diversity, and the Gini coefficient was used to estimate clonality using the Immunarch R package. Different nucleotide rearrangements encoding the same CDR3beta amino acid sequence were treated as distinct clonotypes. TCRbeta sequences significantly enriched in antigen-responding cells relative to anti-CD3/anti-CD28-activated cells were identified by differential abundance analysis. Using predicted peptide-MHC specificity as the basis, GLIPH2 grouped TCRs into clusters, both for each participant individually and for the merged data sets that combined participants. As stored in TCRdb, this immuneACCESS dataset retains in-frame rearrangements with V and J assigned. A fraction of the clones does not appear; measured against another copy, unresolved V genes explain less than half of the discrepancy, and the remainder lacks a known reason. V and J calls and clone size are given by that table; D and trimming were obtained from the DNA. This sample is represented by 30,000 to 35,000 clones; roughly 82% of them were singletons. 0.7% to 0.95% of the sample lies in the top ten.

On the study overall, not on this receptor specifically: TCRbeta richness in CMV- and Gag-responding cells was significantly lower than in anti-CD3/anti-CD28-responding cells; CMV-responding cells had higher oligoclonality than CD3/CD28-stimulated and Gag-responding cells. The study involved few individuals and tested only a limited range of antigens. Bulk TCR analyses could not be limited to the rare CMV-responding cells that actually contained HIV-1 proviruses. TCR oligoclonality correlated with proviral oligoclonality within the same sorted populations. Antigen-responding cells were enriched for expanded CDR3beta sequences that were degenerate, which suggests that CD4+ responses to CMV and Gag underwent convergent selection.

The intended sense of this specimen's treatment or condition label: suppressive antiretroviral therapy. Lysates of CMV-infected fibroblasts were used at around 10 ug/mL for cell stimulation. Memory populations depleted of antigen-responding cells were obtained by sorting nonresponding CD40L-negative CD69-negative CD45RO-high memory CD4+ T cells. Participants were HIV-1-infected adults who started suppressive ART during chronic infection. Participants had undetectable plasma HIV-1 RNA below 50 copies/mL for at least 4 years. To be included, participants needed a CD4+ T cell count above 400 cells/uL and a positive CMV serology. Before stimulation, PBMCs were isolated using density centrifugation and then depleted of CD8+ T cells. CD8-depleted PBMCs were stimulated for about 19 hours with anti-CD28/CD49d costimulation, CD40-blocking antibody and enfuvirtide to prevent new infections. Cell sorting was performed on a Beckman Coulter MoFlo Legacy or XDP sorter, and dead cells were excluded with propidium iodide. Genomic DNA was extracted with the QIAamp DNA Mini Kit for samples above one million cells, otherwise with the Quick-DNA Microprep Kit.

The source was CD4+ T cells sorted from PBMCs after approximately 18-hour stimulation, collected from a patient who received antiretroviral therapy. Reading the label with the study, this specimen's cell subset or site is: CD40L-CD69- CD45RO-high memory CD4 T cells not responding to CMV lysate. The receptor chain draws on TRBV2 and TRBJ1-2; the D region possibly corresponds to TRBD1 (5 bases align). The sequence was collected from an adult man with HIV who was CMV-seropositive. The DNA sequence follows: TGTGCCAGCAGTGAGGGGCGGAACTATGGCTACACCTTC. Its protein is CASSEGRNYGYTF.